The sample holds a few counts of the clone carrying this T cell receptor beta chain. The source of the sample is a study of shared clonotypes between healthy human individuals. For the study at large: Three plates were used per donor for CD4 naive, three for CD4 memory, two for CD8 naive and one for CD8 memory.

CDR1 and CDR2 from the germline V gene are SGDLS and YYNGEE. The CDR3 consists of 15 residues. V dropped 0 bases and J dropped 0 bases, with 9 bases sitting between them. Profiled with immunoSEQ multiplex PCR; TCRdb holds only in-frame clones, not every one. The profile covers about 2.5 million clones, with just under 95% appearing a single time and about 0.36% taken by the ten largest. The sample was naive CD4+ T cells from PBMCs. Subset of the sample: CD45RA+ positively selected. V usage is TRBV9 and J usage is TRBJ1-1, with no clear D. This clonotype was obtained from a man between 18 and 29 years old in good health. Some clones in this sample may be carry-over from other donors' samples. This chain's CDR3 is CASSVVERLNTEAFF. CDR3 nucleotide sequence: TGTGCCAGCAGCGTAGTGGAGAGGTTGAACACTGAAGCTTTCTTT.